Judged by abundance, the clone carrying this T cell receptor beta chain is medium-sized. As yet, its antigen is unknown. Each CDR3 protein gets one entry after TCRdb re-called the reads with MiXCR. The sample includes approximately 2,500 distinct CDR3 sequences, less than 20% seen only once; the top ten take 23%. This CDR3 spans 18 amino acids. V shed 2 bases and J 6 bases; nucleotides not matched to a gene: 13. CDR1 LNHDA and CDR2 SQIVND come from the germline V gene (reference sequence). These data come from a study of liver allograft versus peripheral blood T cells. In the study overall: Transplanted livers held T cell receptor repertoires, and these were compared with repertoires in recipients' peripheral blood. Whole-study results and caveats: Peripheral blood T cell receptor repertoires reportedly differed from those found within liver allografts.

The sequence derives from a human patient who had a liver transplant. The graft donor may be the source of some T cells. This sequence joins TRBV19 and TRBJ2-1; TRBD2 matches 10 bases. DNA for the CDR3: TGTGCCAGTAGTATAATCCTCCGGCTAGCGGGAGAGGGCAATGAGCAGTTCTTC. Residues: CASSIILRLAGEGNEQFF.